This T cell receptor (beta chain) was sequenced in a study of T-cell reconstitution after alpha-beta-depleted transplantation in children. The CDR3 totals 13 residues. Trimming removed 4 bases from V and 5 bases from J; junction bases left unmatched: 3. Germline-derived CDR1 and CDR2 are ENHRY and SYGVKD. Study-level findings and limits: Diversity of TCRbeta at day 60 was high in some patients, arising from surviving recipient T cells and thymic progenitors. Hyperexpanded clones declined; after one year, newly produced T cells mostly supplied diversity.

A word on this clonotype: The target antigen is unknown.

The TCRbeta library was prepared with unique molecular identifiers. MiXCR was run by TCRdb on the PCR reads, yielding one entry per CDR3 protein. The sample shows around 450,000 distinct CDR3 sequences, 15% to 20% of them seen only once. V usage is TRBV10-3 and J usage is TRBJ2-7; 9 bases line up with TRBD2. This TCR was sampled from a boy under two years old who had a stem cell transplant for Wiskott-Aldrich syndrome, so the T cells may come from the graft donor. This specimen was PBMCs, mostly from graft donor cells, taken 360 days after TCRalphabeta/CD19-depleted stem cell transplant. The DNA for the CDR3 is TGTGCCATCAGTGTAGCGGGAGAAAACGAGCAGTACTTC. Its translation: CAISVAGENEQYF.